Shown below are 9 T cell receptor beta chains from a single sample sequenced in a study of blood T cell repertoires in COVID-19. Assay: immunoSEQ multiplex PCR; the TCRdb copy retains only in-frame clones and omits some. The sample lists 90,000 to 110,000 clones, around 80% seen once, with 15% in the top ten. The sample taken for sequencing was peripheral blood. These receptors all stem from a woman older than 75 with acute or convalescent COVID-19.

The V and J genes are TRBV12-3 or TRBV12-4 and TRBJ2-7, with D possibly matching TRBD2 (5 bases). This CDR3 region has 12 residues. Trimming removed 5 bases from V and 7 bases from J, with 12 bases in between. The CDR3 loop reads CASSLFPGEQYV. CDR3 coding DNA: TGTGCCAGCAGTCTCTTCCCGGGGGAGCAGTACGTC.

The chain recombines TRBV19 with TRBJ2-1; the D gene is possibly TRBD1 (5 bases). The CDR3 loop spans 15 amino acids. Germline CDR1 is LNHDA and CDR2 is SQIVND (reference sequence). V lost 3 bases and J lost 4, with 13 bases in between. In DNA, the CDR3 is TGTGCCAGTAGTATCTCCGTGGGGCAGTACAATGAGCAGTTCTTC. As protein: CASSISVGQYNEQFF. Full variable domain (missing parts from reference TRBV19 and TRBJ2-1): DGGITQSPKYLFRKEGQNVTLSCEQNLNHDAMYWYRQDPGQGLRLIYYSQIVNDFQKGDIAEGYSVSREKKESFPLTVTSAQKNPTAFYLCASSISVGQYNEQFFGPGTRLTVL.

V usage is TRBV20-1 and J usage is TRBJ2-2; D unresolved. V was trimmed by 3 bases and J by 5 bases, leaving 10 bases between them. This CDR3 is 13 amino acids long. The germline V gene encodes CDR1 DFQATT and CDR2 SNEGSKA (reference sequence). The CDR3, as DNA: TGCAGTGCTAGTGACCCAGGTACCGGGGAGCTGTTTTTT. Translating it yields CSASDPGTGELFF.

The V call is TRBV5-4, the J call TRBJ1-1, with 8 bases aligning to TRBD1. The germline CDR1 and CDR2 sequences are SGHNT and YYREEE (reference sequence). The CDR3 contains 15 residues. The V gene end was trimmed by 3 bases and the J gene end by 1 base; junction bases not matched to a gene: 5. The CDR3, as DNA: TGTGCCAGCAGCTCGGACAGGGCGGGGAACACTGAAGCTTTCTTT. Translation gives CASSSDRAGNTEAFF.

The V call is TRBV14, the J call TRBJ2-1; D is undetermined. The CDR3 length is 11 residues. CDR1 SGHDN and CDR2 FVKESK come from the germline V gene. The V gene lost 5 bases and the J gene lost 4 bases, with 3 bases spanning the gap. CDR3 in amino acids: CASSEYNEQFF. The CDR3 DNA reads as TGTGCCAGCAGCGAGTACAATGAGCAGTTCTTC.

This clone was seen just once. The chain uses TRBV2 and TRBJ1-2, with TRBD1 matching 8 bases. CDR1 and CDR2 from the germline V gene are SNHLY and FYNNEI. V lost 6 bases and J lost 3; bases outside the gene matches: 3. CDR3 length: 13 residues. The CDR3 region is CASSKTGDYGYTF. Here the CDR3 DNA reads TGTGCCAGCAGCAAGACAGGGGACTATGGCTACACCTTC. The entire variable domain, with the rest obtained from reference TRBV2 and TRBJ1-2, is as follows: EPEVTQTPSHQVTQMGQEVILRCVPISNHLYFYWYRQILGQKVEFLVSFYNNEISEKSEIFDDQFSVERPDGSNFTLKIRSTKLEDSAMYFCASSKTGDYGYTFGSGTRLTVV.

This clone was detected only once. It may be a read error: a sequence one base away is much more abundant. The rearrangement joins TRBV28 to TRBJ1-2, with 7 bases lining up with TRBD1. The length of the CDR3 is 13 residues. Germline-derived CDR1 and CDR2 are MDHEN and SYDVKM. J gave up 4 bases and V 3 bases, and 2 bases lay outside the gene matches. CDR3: CASSFGTAYGYTF. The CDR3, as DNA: TGTGCCAGCAGTTTCGGGACAGCCTATGGCTACACCTTC.

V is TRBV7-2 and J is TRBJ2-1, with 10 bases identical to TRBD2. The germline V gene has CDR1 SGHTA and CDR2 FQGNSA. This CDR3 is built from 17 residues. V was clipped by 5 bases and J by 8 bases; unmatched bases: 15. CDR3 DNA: TGTGCCAGCAGCCCTCGTGCTAGCGGGAGATTTATGTATGAGCAGTTCTTC. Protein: CASSPRASGRFMYEQFF.

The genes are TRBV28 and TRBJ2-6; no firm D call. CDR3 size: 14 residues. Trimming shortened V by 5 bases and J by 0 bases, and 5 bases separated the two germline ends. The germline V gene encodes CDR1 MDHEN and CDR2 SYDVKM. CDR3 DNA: TGTGCCAGCAGTCTCGTCTCTGGGGCCAACGTCCTGACTTTC. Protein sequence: CASSLVSGANVLTF.